This T cell receptor beta chain derives from a study of blood T cell repertoires in COVID-19. The CDR3 sequence is 13 residues long. Between the trimmed V and J ends, which lost 2 bases and 7 bases, there was a span of 9 bases. CDR1 SGHVS and CDR2 FQNEAQ come from the germline V gene. Clones were read by immunoSEQ multiplex PCR, and TCRdb kept only the in-frame ones, dropping some. The data contain some 430,000 clones, around 90% of them singletons. The cohort comprised adults aged roughly 18 to 95 years residing in approximately 25 US areas. The recovered donors of Cohort 3 showed two negative PCRs, clearance, or symptom resolution. This clone has only one observation.

J is TRBJ1-5 and V is TRBV7-8; D call uncertain. Sequenced input: PBMCs or T cells enriched from blood (not recorded which). This sequence originates from a man aged 18 to 30 who had recovered from COVID-19. Here the CDR3 reads CASSLNLEQPQHF. The CDR3 DNA follows: TGTGCCAGCAGCTTAAATTTGGAGCAGCCCCAGCATTTT.